This entry lists 15 T cell receptor beta chains sequenced from one sample in a study of CD8 T cells in Susac syndrome. Random hexamers primed reverse transcription of 0.5 to 1 ug RNA. TCRdb re-called the immunoSEQ multiplex PCR reads with MiXCR, one entry per CDR3 protein. The sample lists fewer than 150,000 distinct CDR3 sequences, about 95% occurring once. What was sequenced was CD4+ T cells from PBMCs. The receptors originated from a human donor in good health.

J is TRBJ1-2 and V is TRBV4-1; D possibly corresponds to TRBD1 (5 bases). With 1 base removed from V and 9 bases from J, the gap between germline ends came to 15 bases. Looked up from germline, CDR1 is MGHRA and CDR2 is YSYEKL. The CDR3 covers 14 residues. CDR3 coding DNA: TGCGCCAGCAGCCAAGCCCGGGACGCCGCCCGCTACACCTTC. Residues: CASSQARDAARYTF.

V is TRBV28 and J is TRBJ1-2; D gene uncertain. The germline V gene encodes CDR1 MDHEN and CDR2 SYDVKM. Deletions cut 5 bases from V and 5 bases from J, with 15 bases between. This CDR3 spans 14 amino acids. The CDR3 sequence is CASSTHRAGYGYTF. CDR3 in DNA: TGTGCCAGCAGTACACACCGAGCGGGATATGGCTACACCTTC.

The chain joins TRBV27 to TRBJ2-5; 11 nucleotides line up with TRBD2. The germline CDR1 and CDR2 sequences are MNHEY and SMNVEV (reference sequence). The CDR3 sequence is 16 residues long. V trimming: 5 bases; J trimming: 5 bases; junction bases outside the gene matches: 10. CDR3 in amino acids: CASSLNLAGGLETQYF. CDR3 bases: TGTGCCAGCAGTCTCAACCTAGCGGGAGGACTCGAGACCCAGTACTTC.

The J gene is TRBJ2-7, the V gene TRBV12-3 or TRBV12-4; D is possibly TRBD1 (5 bases). CDR3 length equals 14 residues. The V gene lost 3 bases and the J gene lost 0 bases, with 9 bases spanning the gap. The CDR3 DNA reads as TGTGCCAGCAGTTTCAGGGCGAGCTCCTACGAGCAGTACTTC. Translating gives CASSFRASSYEQYF.

In its sample, this clonotype was seen once. The chain carries TRBV7-9 and TRBJ2-5; tentatively, D is TRBD1 (6 bases). This CDR3 region has 14 residues. Trimming cost V 5 bases and J 1 base, with 11 bases left between them. The germline CDR1 and CDR2 sequences are SEHNR and FQNEAQ (reference sequence). The chain's CDR3 is CASSIQGGQETQYF. CDR3 DNA sequence: TGTGCCAGCAGCATACAGGGTGGCCAAGAGACCCAGTACTTC.

The V and J genes are TRBV12-3 or TRBV12-4 and TRBJ2-1, with TRBD1 as a possible D gene (8 bases). V was cut by 7 bases and J by 9 bases, with 19 bases left in between. The CDR3 totals 14 residues. The DNA for the CDR3 is TGTGCCAGCAATATACAGGGGGGGTTCGGTGAGCAGTTCTTC. Protein: CASNIQGGFGEQFF.

This chain connects TRBV6-4 to TRBJ1-5; D is undetermined. The V end was cut by 4 bases, the J end by 0 bases, with 7 bases between. Germline values: CDR1 MRHNA, CDR2 SNTAGT. The CDR3 is made up of 14 amino acids. CDR3 bases: TGTGCCAGCAGTGCGACGTTTAGCAATCAGCCCCAGCATTTT. Protein: CASSATFSNQPQHF.

This chain connects TRBV29-1 to TRBJ2-7; D may be TRBD1 or TRBD2 (6 bases each). The CDR3 runs to 12 residues. Germline CDR1 SQVTM, CDR2 ANQGSEA. V lost 6 bases to trimming and J lost 4 bases, with 13 bases between them. The CDR3 DNA sequence: TGCAGCGTCGGGGGACACCTATACGAGCAGTACTTC. Its translation is CSVGGHLYEQYF.

The chain employs TRBV7-9 and TRBJ2-5; no clear D gene. The length of the CDR3 is 13 residues. The V gene lost 3 bases and the J gene lost 4 bases, with 9 bases spanning the gap. Germline V gene lookup returns CDR1 SEHNR and CDR2 FQNEAQ (reference sequence). CDR3 DNA sequence: TGTGCCAGCAGCTTGGGTGGGATAGAGACCCAGTACTTC. It translates to CASSLGGIETQYF.

V gene TRBV19 combines with J gene TRBJ1-4; D not certain. V shed 5 bases and J shed 8 bases, with 12 bases lying between them. The CDR3 is 13 residues long. Germline values: CDR1 LNHDA, CDR2 SQIVND (reference sequence). This chain's CDR3 is CASSDMPQEKLFF. DNA of the CDR3: TGTGCCAGTAGTGACATGCCGCAGGAAAAACTGTTTTTT.

J is TRBJ2-4 and V is TRBV4-1; D gene unclear. CDR1 and CDR2 (germline): MGHRA, YSYEKL. Trimming stripped 4 bases from V and 6 bases from J, with 16 bases between. CDR3 length: 15 residues. The CDR3 spells CASSPSEVSGNIQYF. The DNA for the CDR3 is TGCGCCAGCAGCCCCTCAGAGGTGTCTGGAAACATTCAGTACTTC.

The chain employs TRBV29-1 and TRBJ1-1, with 8 bases aligning to TRBD1. Germline V gene sequence: CDR1 SQVTM, CDR2 ANQGSEA. The CDR3 loop spans 12 amino acids. After removal of 8 bases from V and 6 bases from J, the junction contained 8 bases not matched to a gene. The CDR3 nucleotides are TGCAGCACCGGACAGGGAGGCGCTGAAGCTTTCTTT. Amino acids: CSTGQGGAEAFF.

The chain is built from TRBV7-9 and TRBJ2-5; D tentatively fits TRBD1 or TRBD2 (5 bases each). Germline loops: CDR1 SEHNR, CDR2 FQNEAQ (reference sequence). Between the trimmed V and J ends, which lost 1 base and 5 bases, there was a span of 11 bases. The CDR3 extends over 14 amino acids. CDR3 residues: CASSLGHGTETQYF. The CDR3 region has the DNA TGTGCCAGCAGCTTAGGTCACGGGACCGAGACCCAGTACTTC.

The rearrangement joins TRBV30 to TRBJ2-2; no clear D gene. Per the germline V gene, CDR1 is GTSNPN and CDR2 is SVGIG (reference sequence). This CDR3 region has 11 residues. V shed 4 bases and J shed 7 bases, with 7 bases lying between them. CDR3 nucleotides: TGTGCCTGGACCCTTTACGGGGAGCTGTTTTTT. Translated: CAWTLYGELFF.

In this sample, this clonotype turned up once. The chain employs TRBV6-5 and TRBJ2-7; TRBD1 aligns across 8 bases. The CDR3 sequence is 15 residues long. V shed 6 bases and J 5 bases; nucleotides not matched to a gene: 12. Germline CDR1 and CDR2: MNHEY and SVGAGI. The CDR3 loop reads CASRPPRQGIHEQYF. The CDR3 nucleotides read TGTGCCAGCAGACCCCCGAGACAGGGGATCCACGAGCAGTACTTC.